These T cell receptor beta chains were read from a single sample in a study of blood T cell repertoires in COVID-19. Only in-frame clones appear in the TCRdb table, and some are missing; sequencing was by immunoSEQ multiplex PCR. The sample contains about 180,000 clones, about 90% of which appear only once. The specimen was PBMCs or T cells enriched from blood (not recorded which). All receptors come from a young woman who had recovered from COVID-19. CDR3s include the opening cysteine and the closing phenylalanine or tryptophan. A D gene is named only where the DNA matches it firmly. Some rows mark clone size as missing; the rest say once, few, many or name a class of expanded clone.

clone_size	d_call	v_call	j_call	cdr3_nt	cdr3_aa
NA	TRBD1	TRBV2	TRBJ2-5	TGTGCCAGCAGTGACCGAGACAGGGGGCAGGAGACCCAGTACTTC	CASSDRDRGQETQYF
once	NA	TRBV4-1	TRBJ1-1	TGCGCCAGCAGCCGTCAGGGGAACACTGAAGCTTTCTTT	CASSRQGNTEAFF
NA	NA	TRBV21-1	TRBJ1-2	TGTGCCGGCAACAGGGTTAACTATGGCTACACCTTC	CAGNRVNYGYTF
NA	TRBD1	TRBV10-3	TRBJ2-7	TGTGCCATCAGTACGGGACAGGGTACCTACGAGCAGTACTTC	CAISTGQGTYEQYF
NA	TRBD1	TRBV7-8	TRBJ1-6	TGTGCCAGCAGCCATACAGGGGGCGCGTCCTATAATTCACCCCTCCACTTT	CASSHTGGASYNSPLHF
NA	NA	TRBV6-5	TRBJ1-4	TGTGCCAGCAGTCGAAGGAACAGGGCCAGGGAGAAACTGTTTTTT	CASSRRNRAREKLFF
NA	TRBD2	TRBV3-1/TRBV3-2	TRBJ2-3	TGTGCCAGCAGCCAGCAAGCGGGGCTCACAGATACGCAGTATTTT	CASSQQAGLTDTQYF
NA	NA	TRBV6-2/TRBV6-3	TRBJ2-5	TGTGCCAGCAGTTACACCAGGGAGACCCAGTACTTC	CASSYTRETQYF
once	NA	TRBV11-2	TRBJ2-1	TGTGCCAGCAGCTTAGTGCTAACCGCTGTTGCTGAGCAGTTCTTC	CASSLVLTAVAEQFF
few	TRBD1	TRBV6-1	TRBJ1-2	TGTGCCAGCAGTGAAGTGGAGACAGGGCGCGGCTACACCTTC	CASSEVETGRGYTF
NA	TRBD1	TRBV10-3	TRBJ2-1	TGTGCCATCAGCGGACAGGGGGGTTCAAATGAGCAGTTCTTC	CAISGQGGSNEQFF
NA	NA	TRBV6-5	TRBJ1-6	TGTGCCAGCAGGCGTTACAGGGAATCACCCCTCCACTTT	CASRRYRESPLHF
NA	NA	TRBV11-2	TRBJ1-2	TGTGCCAGCAGCCCCCAAAGGCGGGGCGGCTACACCTTC	CASSPQRRGGYTF
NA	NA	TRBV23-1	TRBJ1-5	TGCGCCAGCAGTCAAGGCAATACAGGGTGCAATCAGCCCCAGCATTTT	CASSQGNTGCNQPQHF
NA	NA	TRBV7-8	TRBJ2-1	TGTGCCAGCAGCTTAGGCGGGAACTCCTACAATGAGCAGTTCTTC	CASSLGGNSYNEQFF
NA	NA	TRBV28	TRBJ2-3	TGTGCCAGCAGTAAGACAGGCGCCTTCACAGATACGCAGTATTTT	CASSKTGAFTDTQYF
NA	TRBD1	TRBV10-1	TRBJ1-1	TGCGCCAGCAGTCCTGGACAGGGGGGACGCACTGAAGCTTTCTTT	CASSPGQGGRTEAFF
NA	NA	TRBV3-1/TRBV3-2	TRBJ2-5	TGTGCCAGCAGCCAAGGCAGGGTACAAGAGACCCAGTACTTC	CASSQGRVQETQYF
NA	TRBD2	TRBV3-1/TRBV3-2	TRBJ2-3	TGTGCCAGCAGCCAAGAAGCGGGGAACACAGATACGCAGTATTTT	CASSQEAGNTDTQYF
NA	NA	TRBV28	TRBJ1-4	TGTGCCAGCAGGTTGGGTTGGGGCCGCCTATCTAATGAAAAACTGTTTTTT	CASRLGWGRLSNEKLFF
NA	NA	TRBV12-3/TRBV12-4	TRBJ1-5	TGTGCCAGCAGTTTACAGGTTATACAGCCCCAGCATTTT	CASSLQVIQPQHF
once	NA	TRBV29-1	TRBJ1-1	TGCAGCGCCAGGGGCGCCGACACTGAAGCTTTCTTT	CSARGADTEAFF
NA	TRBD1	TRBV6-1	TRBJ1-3	TGTGCCAGCAGTGAATACAGGGGAAGAAACACCATATATTTT	CASSEYRGRNTIYF
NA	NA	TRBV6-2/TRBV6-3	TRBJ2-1	TGTGCCAGCAGTTTTTTTTTGTCACCACCTAACTACAATGAGCAGTTCTTC	CASSFFLSPPNYNEQFF
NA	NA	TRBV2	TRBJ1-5	TGCGCCAGCAAGTCCAGTAGCAATCAGCCCCAGCATTTT	CASKSSSNQPQHF
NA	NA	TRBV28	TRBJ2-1	TGTGCCAGCTCGTCGTCTGAGGCGGGGTCCTACAATGAGCAGTTCTTC	CASSSSEAGSYNEQFF
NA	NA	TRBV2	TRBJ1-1	TGTGCCAGCAGTGAAATAGGGGGAACCACTGAAGCTTTCTTT	CASSEIGGTTEAFF
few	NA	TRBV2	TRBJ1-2	TGTGCCAGCAGGAACGGGGGGATATACTATGGCTACACCTTC	CASRNGGIYYGYTF
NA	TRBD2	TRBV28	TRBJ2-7	TGTGCCAGCAGTACCACTAGCGGGGGAACCTACGAGCAGTACTTC	CASSTTSGGTYEQYF
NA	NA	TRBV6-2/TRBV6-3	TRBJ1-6	TGTGCCAGCAGTCCCGACTATTCACCCCTCCACTTT	CASSPDYSPLHF
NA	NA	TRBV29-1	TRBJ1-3	TGCAGCGTTGGGGACACACACAGCTCTGGAAACACCATATATTTT	CSVGDTHSSGNTIYF
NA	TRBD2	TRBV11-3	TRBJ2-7	TGTGCCAGCAGCCCCGGTTTTAGCGGGAGTTCCTACGAGCAGTACTTC	CASSPGFSGSSYEQYF
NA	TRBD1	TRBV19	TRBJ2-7	TGTGCCAGTAGTGACGGACAGGGGAGGACCCCCTACGAGCAGTACTTC	CASSDGQGRTPYEQYF
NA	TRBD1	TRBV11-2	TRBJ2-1	TGTGCCAGCAGCTGGGACAGGGGGATGTTTGAGCAGTTCTTC	CASSWDRGMFEQFF
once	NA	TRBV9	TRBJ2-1	TGTGCCAGCAGCGAGGAGGGACCTTTGGATGAGCAGTTCTTC	CASSEEGPLDEQFF
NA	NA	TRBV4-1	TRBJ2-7	TGCGCCAGCAGCCCCCGGGACTCCAGCTACGAGCAGTACTTC	CASSPRDSSYEQYF
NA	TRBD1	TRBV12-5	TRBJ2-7	TGTGCTAGTGGTTTTCCCCCCAGGAGTCAGGGGGTCACCTACGAGCAGTACTTC	CASGFPPRSQGVTYEQYF
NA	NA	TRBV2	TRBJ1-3	TGTGCCAGCAGTGTACAGGCGGCCGGGGGAAACACCATATATTTT	CASSVQAAGGNTIYF
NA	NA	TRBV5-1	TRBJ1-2	TGCGCCAGCAGCTTGGACTCAGACAGAATAATAGGCTACACCTTC	CASSLDSDRIIGYTF
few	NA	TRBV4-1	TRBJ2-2	TGCGCCAGCAGCCAGGAGGGACAGATGAACACCGGGGAGCTGTTTTTT	CASSQEGQMNTGELFF
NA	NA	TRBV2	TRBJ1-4	TGTGCCAGCAGCCCGGGGTCCCCGGGTGAAAAACTGTTTTTT	CASSPGSPGEKLFF
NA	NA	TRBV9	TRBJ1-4	TGTGCCAGCAGCGTAATCTGGGGGCATGCTAATGAAAAACTGTTTTTT	CASSVIWGHANEKLFF
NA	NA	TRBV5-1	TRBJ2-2	TGCGCCAGCAGCCCAATAAGCATAAGCGGACCGAACACCGGGGAGCTGTTTTTT	CASSPISISGPNTGELFF
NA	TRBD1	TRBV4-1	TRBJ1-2	TGCGCCAGCAGCCAAGGACAGGGGGCCAGTGTTGGCTATGGCTACACCTTC	CASSQGQGASVGYGYTF
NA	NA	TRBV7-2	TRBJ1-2	TGTGCCAGCAGGGTTGAACCCGGGTCGAGCGAGGGCTACACCTTC	CASRVEPGSSEGYTF
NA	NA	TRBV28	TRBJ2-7	TGTGCCAGCAGTTTTCGGGTTACCTACGAGCAGTACTTC	CASSFRVTYEQYF
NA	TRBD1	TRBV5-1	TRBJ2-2	TGCGCCAGCAGCCCATCGACAGGGATGAGTGCCGGGGAGCTGTTTTTT	CASSPSTGMSAGELFF
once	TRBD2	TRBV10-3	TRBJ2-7	TGTGCCATCAGGGACGCGGGACTAGCTTCCTACGAGCAGTACTTC	CAIRDAGLASYEQYF
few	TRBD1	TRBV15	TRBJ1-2	TGTGCCACCAGCAGAGATGCGACAGGGATCGATGGCTACACCTTC	CATSRDATGIDGYTF
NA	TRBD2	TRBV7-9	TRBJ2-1	TGTGCCAGCAGCCGCAGGACTAGCGGGCTATACAATGAGCAGTTCTTC	CASSRRTSGLYNEQFF
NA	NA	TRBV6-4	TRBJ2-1	TGTGCCAGCAGAGCGACTACCTACGGTGAGCAGTTCTTC	CASRATTYGEQFF
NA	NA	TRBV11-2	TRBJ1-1	TGTGCCAGCAGCTTATCCGGGATCTTACCCCAAGCTTTCTTT	CASSLSGILPQAFF
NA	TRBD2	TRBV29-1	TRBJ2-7	TGCAGCGTTGCCAGCGGGGGATCCCTCGCCTACGAGCAGTACTTC	CSVASGGSLAYEQYF
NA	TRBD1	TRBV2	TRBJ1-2	TGTGCCAGCACTGAAACCCGGACAGGGGGCGCTTTCACCTTC	CASTETRTGGAFTF
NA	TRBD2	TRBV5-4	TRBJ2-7	TGTGCCAGCAGCTTTGGCGGGAGCTACGAGCAGTACTTC	CASSFGGSYEQYF